This is a list of T cell receptor beta chains from one sample in a study of blood T cell repertoires in COVID-19. TCRdb's copy holds only in-frame clones and misses some; the assay was immunoSEQ multiplex PCR. The sample has approximately 88,000 clones; 75% to 85% are singletons. Sequencing input: peripheral blood. These receptors were taken from a woman aged 80 or over with acute or convalescent COVID-19. The CDR3 runs from the conserved cysteine through the conserved F or W. A D gene is named only where the DNA matches it firmly. A row's size may be missing; if present it is once, few, many or a size class.

>.|15|.|TRBV7-9|TRBJ2-2
CASSPSRGGGSELFF
TGTGCCAGCAGCCCCTCACGGGGAGGGGGGTCCGAGCTGTTTTTT
>once|11|.|TRBV5-5|TRBJ1-2
CASSFPDGYTF
TGTGCCAGCAGCTTCCCAGATGGCTACACCTTC
>once|11|.|TRBV7-9|TRBJ1-1
CASRGGTEAFF
TGTGCCAGCCGAGGAGGCACTGAAGCTTTCTTT
>.|15|.|TRBV5-8|TRBJ2-7
CASSLERAPTYEQYF
TGTGCCAGCAGCTTGGAGAGGGCCCCGACCTACGAGCAGTACTTC
>.|16|TRBD2|TRBV5-1|TRBJ2-1
CASSLLAGGPGNEQFF
TGCGCCAGCAGCTTATTAGCGGGGGGGCCGGGAAATGAGCAGTTCTTC
>many|15|TRBD1|TRBV2|TRBJ1-5
CASSGDSGSNQPQHF
TGTGCCAGCAGTGGGGACAGTGGAAGCAATCAGCCCCAGCATTTT
>.|15|.|TRBV4-2|TRBJ1-5
CASSQDTFGNQPQHF
TGTGCCAGCAGCCAAGACACCTTCGGTAATCAGCCCCAGCATTTT
>.|14|TRBD1|TRBV7-9|TRBJ1-1
CASSFGTGYTEAFF
TGTGCCAGCAGTTTCGGGACAGGGTACACTGAAGCTTTCTTT
>.|15|TRBD1|TRBV2|TRBJ2-1
CASSRSGTVYNEQFF
TGTGCCAGCAGCAGATCCGGGACAGTCTACAATGAGCAGTTCTTC
>.|15|TRBD1|TRBV25-1|TRBJ1-2
CASSSPGQMIYGYTF
TGTGCCAGCAGTAGCCCGGGACAGATGATCTATGGCTACACCTTC
>.|16|.|TRBV27|TRBJ2-3
CASSLTRVSRTDTQYF
TGTGCCAGCAGTTTAACTCGGGTGTCGCGCACAGATACGCAGTATTTT
>.|16|TRBD2|TRBV3-1/TRBV3-2|TRBJ2-2
CASSQFRLAGDGELFF
TGTGCCAGCAGCCAATTCCGACTAGCGGGGGACGGGGAGCTGTTTTTT
>.|14|.|TRBV6-5|TRBJ1-6
CASSMGHLDSPLHF
TGTGCCAGCAGCATGGGACACCTTGATTCACCCCTCCACTTT
>.|14|TRBD2|TRBV5-1|TRBJ2-3
CASSLGTSGDTQYF
TGCGCCAGCAGCTTGGGGACTAGTGGAGATACGCAGTATTTT
>.|14|.|TRBV18|TRBJ1-1
CASSPISGNAEAFF
TGTGCCAGCTCACCAATTTCGGGGAACGCTGAAGCTTTCTTT
>.|19|TRBD1|TRBV30|TRBJ2-6
CAWKLWPGQGASGANVLTF
TGTGCCTGGAAGCTCTGGCCGGGACAGGGGGCGTCTGGGGCCAACGTCCTGACTTTC